Listed here is a single TCR beta chain. The antigen remains undetermined. The data derive from a study of cytomegalovirus exposure and HLA in healthy donors. Findings and limits, study-wide: For TCR beta chains, V- and J-gene trimming was later linked to a missense DCLRE1C variant. There were several of the most significant clusters that appeared linked to common viral pathogens in a later analysis. In a later analysis, most CMV-associated TCR beta chains appeared HLA-restricted. HLA allele associations emerged for fewer than 20,000 TCR beta sequences in a later analysis, at 0.05 false discovery rate.

Primers included in the PCR were 60 Vbeta and 13 Jbeta primers. Profiling relied on immunoSEQ multiplex PCR, and the TCRdb table lists in-frame clones only, not all of them. Of roughly 130,000 clones in the sample, roughly 71% are singletons; the top ten hold 5.8%. V lost 3 bases and J lost 8, with 8 bases in between. Germline loops: CDR1 LNHDA, CDR2 SQIVND (reference sequence). The CDR3 is 12 amino acids. The sequencing sample was made of PBMCs. The sequence came from a woman aged 45-60 years in good health and CMV-seropositive. The V call is TRBV19, the J call TRBJ2-1; D not certain. CDR3 residues: CASSIPPYEQFF. The CDR3 DNA reads TGTGCCAGTAGTATCCCCCCCTATGAGCAGTTCTTC.